This T cell receptor (beta chain) comes out of a study of blood T cell repertoires in COVID-19. As for the study in general: Samples representing acute and convalescent COVID-19 were sourced from the United States, Italy and Spain.

Repertoires were generated with immunoSEQ multiplex PCR, while TCRdb's copy carries only in-frame clones and drops some. The data contain 100,000 to 150,000 clones, about 85% of them singletons. The CDR3 loop spans 17 amino acids. Germline V lookup: CDR1 SGHDT, CDR2 YYEEEE. V dropped 0 bases and J dropped 2; count of bases not matched to a gene: 6. The chain combines TRBV5-6 with TRBJ2-5; 11 bases map to TRBD2. The sequence was collected from a man aged 35-49 years with active or convalescent COVID-19. Sequencing was performed on peripheral blood. CDR3 DNA: TGTGCCAGCAGCTTGGGGCTAGCGGGGGGCTTACAAGAGACCCAGTACTTC. Protein sequence: CASSLGLAGGLQETQYF.